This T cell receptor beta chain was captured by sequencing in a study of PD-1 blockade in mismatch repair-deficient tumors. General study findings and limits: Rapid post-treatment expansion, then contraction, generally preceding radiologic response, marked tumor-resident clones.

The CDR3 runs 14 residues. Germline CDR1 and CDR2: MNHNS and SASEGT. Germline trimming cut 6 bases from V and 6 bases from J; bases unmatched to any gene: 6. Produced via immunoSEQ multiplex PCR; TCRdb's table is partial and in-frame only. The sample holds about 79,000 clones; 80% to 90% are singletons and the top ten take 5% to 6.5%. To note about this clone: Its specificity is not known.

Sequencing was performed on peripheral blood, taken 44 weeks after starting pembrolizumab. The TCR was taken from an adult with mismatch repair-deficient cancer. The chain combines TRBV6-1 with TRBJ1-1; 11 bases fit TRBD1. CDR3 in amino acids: CASSLDRGRPEAFF. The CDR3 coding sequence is TGTGCCAGCAGCCTGGACAGGGGGCGCCCTGAAGCTTTCTTT.